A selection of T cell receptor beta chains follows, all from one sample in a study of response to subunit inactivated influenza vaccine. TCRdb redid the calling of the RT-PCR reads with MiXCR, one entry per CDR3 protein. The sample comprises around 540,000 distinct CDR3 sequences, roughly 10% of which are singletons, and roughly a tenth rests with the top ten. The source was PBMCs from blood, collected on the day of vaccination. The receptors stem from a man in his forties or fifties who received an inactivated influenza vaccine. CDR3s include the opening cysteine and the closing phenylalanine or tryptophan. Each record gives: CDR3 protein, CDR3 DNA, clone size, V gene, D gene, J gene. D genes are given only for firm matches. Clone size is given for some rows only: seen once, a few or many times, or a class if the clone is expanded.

CDR3aa: CSARSGTSGMGYEQFF
CDR3nt: TGCAGTGCCAGATCCGGGACTAGCGGGATGGGCTATGAGCAGTTCTTC
abundance: few
v_gene: TRBV20-1
d_gene: TRBD2
j_gene: TRBJ2-1

CDR3aa: CASSHSGELFF
CDR3nt: TGCGCCAGCAGCCACTCCGGGGAGCTGTTTTTT
abundance: many
v_gene: TRBV4-3
d_gene: NA
j_gene: TRBJ2-2

CDR3aa: CASNRDRGYEQYF
CDR3nt: TGTGCCAGCAACCGGGACAGGGGGTACGAGCAGTACTTC
abundance: NA
v_gene: TRBV6-2/TRBV6-3
d_gene: TRBD1
j_gene: TRBJ2-7

CDR3aa: CASSLMGMGTDTQYF
CDR3nt: TGCGCCAGCAGCTTAATGGGAATGGGCACAGATACGCAGTATTTT
abundance: NA
v_gene: TRBV5-1
d_gene: NA
j_gene: TRBJ2-3

CDR3aa: CASSLEVGTANSPLHF
CDR3nt: TGTGCCAGCAGTTTAGAAGTCGGGACGGCTAATTCACCCCTCCACTTT
abundance: few
v_gene: TRBV12-3/TRBV12-4
d_gene: NA
j_gene: TRBJ1-6

CDR3aa: CASSLQGSGYNEQFF
CDR3nt: TGCGCCAGCAGTTTACAGGGGTCAGGGTACAATGAGCAGTTCTTC
abundance: NA
v_gene: TRBV5-1
d_gene: TRBD1
j_gene: TRBJ2-1

CDR3aa: CASSLLGQGGNEQYF
CDR3nt: TGTGCCAGCAGCTTACTCGGACAGGGAGGTAATGAGCAGTACTTC
abundance: few
v_gene: TRBV6-2/TRBV6-3
d_gene: TRBD1
j_gene: TRBJ2-7

CDR3aa: CSVTGQGLINGYTF
CDR3nt: TGCAGTGTTACGGGGCAGGGACTTATAAATGGCTACACCTTC
abundance: NA
v_gene: TRBV20-1
d_gene: NA
j_gene: TRBJ1-2

CDR3aa: CASSLSLGDEQFF
CDR3nt: TGTGCCAGCAGCTTATCTTTGGGGGATGAGCAGTTCTTC
abundance: few
v_gene: TRBV7-3
d_gene: NA
j_gene: TRBJ2-1

CDR3aa: CASSVGGRGREQYF
CDR3nt: TGTGCCAGCAGCGTAGGTGGCAGGGGGCGCGAGCAGTACTTC
abundance: NA
v_gene: TRBV9
d_gene: TRBD1
j_gene: TRBJ2-7

CDR3aa: CASSVFRDTQYF
CDR3nt: TGTGCCAGCAGCGTATTCCGGGATACGCAGTATTTT
abundance: NA
v_gene: TRBV9
d_gene: NA
j_gene: TRBJ2-3

CDR3aa: CATSDVGGTEAFF
CDR3nt: TGTGCCACCAGTGATGTCGGAGGAACTGAAGCTTTCTTT
abundance: few
v_gene: TRBV24-1
d_gene: NA
j_gene: TRBJ1-1

CDR3aa: CASSLAGGHNEQFF
CDR3nt: TGTGCCAGCAGCTTAGCGGGGGGGCACAATGAGCAGTTCTTC
abundance: many
v_gene: TRBV7-9
d_gene: NA
j_gene: TRBJ2-1

CDR3aa: CASSRDTTRNYEQYF
CDR3nt: TGTGCCAGCAGTCGGGACACCACTCGAAACTACGAGCAGTACTTC
abundance: NA
v_gene: TRBV6-1
d_gene: NA
j_gene: TRBJ2-7

CDR3aa: CASSTRLTTMTWEQFF
CDR3nt: TGTGCCAGCAGCACCCGACTAACTACAATGACCTGGGAGCAGTTCTTC
abundance: NA
v_gene: TRBV11-2
d_gene: NA
j_gene: TRBJ2-1

CDR3aa: CASSSSLAEQYF
CDR3nt: TGTGCCAGCAGTTCCTCGCTAGCCGAGCAGTACTTC
abundance: few
v_gene: TRBV12-3/TRBV12-4
d_gene: NA
j_gene: TRBJ2-7

CDR3aa: CASSLVEGGPREQYF
CDR3nt: TGCGCCAGCAGCTTGGTTGAGGGAGGGCCACGCGAGCAGTACTTC
abundance: many
v_gene: TRBV5-1
d_gene: TRBD2
j_gene: TRBJ2-7

CDR3aa: CASSPGNDEQYF
CDR3nt: TGTGCCAGCTCACCAGGGAACGACGAGCAGTACTTC
abundance: NA
v_gene: TRBV18
d_gene: NA
j_gene: TRBJ2-7

CDR3aa: CSARVGQAGEQYF
CDR3nt: TGCAGTGCTAGGGTGGGACAGGCCGGCGAGCAGTACTTC
abundance: many
v_gene: TRBV20-1
d_gene: TRBD1
j_gene: TRBJ2-7

CDR3aa: CASSNPDRPGELFF
CDR3nt: TGTGCCAGCAGCAACCCAGACAGGCCCGGGGAGCTGTTTTTT
abundance: many
v_gene: TRBV6-2/TRBV6-3
d_gene: NA
j_gene: TRBJ2-2

CDR3aa: CSASGDRGLPPSYEQYF
CDR3nt: TGCAGTGCTAGCGGGGACAGGGGGCTTCCCCCATCCTACGAGCAGTACTTC
abundance: few
v_gene: TRBV20-1
d_gene: TRBD1
j_gene: TRBJ2-7

CDR3aa: CASDSGLNTEAFF
CDR3nt: TGTGCCAGCGATTCTGGCTTGAACACTGAAGCTTTCTTT
abundance: few
v_gene: TRBV13
d_gene: NA
j_gene: TRBJ1-1

CDR3aa: CASSYRDRATNIQYF
CDR3nt: TGTGCCAGCAGTTATCGGGACAGGGCGACAAACATTCAGTACTTC
abundance: many
v_gene: TRBV6-2/TRBV6-3
d_gene: TRBD1
j_gene: TRBJ2-4

CDR3aa: CASSPTFLSYNSPLHF
CDR3nt: TGTGCCAGCAGTCCGACCTTTCTCTCCTATAATTCACCCCTCCACTTT
abundance: NA
v_gene: TRBV27
d_gene: NA
j_gene: TRBJ1-6

CDR3aa: CSVEPSSGRAEETQYF
CDR3nt: TGCAGCGTTGAGCCTTCTAGCGGGAGGGCCGAAGAGACCCAGTACTTC
abundance: few
v_gene: TRBV29-1
d_gene: TRBD2
j_gene: TRBJ2-5

CDR3aa: CSVKRTGTYEQYF
CDR3nt: TGCAGTGTGAAGCGGACAGGGACCTACGAGCAGTACTTC
abundance: NA
v_gene: TRBV20-1
d_gene: TRBD1
j_gene: TRBJ2-7

CDR3aa: CASIAIGGQHYGYTF
CDR3nt: TGTGCCAGCATTGCTATAGGGGGACAGCACTATGGCTACACCTTC
abundance: NA
v_gene: TRBV12-3/TRBV12-4
d_gene: TRBD1
j_gene: TRBJ1-2

CDR3aa: CATSRVSRTDTQYF
CDR3nt: TGTGCCACCAGCAGAGTTTCCAGGACAGATACGCAGTATTTT
abundance: many
v_gene: TRBV15
d_gene: NA
j_gene: TRBJ2-3

CDR3aa: CASSYRVGEKLFF
CDR3nt: TGTGCCAGCAGCTACAGGGTGGGGGAAAAACTGTTTTTT
abundance: few
v_gene: TRBV6-6
d_gene: NA
j_gene: TRBJ1-4

CDR3aa: CSARGTVGSYGYTF
CDR3nt: TGCAGTGCTAGAGGGACGGTGGGGTCCTATGGCTACACCTTC
abundance: few
v_gene: TRBV20-1
d_gene: NA
j_gene: TRBJ1-2

CDR3aa: CASSYAGDRESTDTQYF
CDR3nt: TGTGCCAGCAGTTACGCCGGGGACAGGGAGAGTACAGATACGCAGTATTTT
abundance: few
v_gene: TRBV6-2/TRBV6-3
d_gene: TRBD1
j_gene: TRBJ2-3

CDR3aa: CSGESSYNEQFF
CDR3nt: TGCAGCGGAGAGAGCTCCTACAATGAGCAGTTCTTC
abundance: few
v_gene: TRBV29-1
d_gene: NA
j_gene: TRBJ2-1

CDR3aa: CATRGAGGPVNEQFF
CDR3nt: TGTGCCACTAGGGGTGCGGGAGGGCCCGTCAATGAGCAGTTCTTC
abundance: NA
v_gene: TRBV7-2
d_gene: TRBD2
j_gene: TRBJ2-1

CDR3aa: CASRPTRTGKTYEQYF
CDR3nt: TGTGCCAGCAGGCCTACCCGGACAGGGAAAACCTACGAGCAGTACTTC
abundance: NA
v_gene: TRBV28
d_gene: TRBD1
j_gene: TRBJ2-7

CDR3aa: CASSLGRGISGNTIYF
CDR3nt: TGTGCCAGCAGCCTTGGCCGAGGAATCTCTGGAAACACCATATATTTT
abundance: NA
v_gene: TRBV7-2
d_gene: NA
j_gene: TRBJ1-3

CDR3aa: CASSLPGGGGENEQFF
CDR3nt: TGTGCCAGCAGCTTACCCGGCGGGGGTGGTGAGAATGAGCAGTTCTTC
abundance: few
v_gene: TRBV7-9
d_gene: TRBD2
j_gene: TRBJ2-1

CDR3aa: CSASSIPYEQYF
CDR3nt: TGCAGTGCTTCTTCGATACCCTACGAGCAGTACTTC
abundance: few
v_gene: TRBV20-1
d_gene: NA
j_gene: TRBJ2-7

CDR3aa: CSGASGSYEQYF
CDR3nt: TGCAGTGGCGCTAGCGGCTCCTACGAGCAGTACTTC
abundance: NA
v_gene: TRBV20-1
d_gene: TRBD2
j_gene: TRBJ2-7

CDR3aa: CASSISTDTQYF
CDR3nt: TGCGCCAGCAGCATTAGCACAGATACGCAGTATTTT
abundance: few
v_gene: TRBV5-1
d_gene: NA
j_gene: TRBJ2-3

CDR3aa: CSVAAGRGDEQFF
CDR3nt: TGCAGCGTTGCTGCGGGGAGGGGTGATGAGCAGTTCTTC
abundance: NA
v_gene: TRBV29-1
d_gene: TRBD2
j_gene: TRBJ2-1

CDR3aa: CASRKPGEETQYF
CDR3nt: TGTGCCAGCAGAAAACCGGGCGAAGAGACCCAGTACTTC
abundance: NA
v_gene: TRBV7-9
d_gene: NA
j_gene: TRBJ2-5

CDR3aa: CSELGQGRRDTQYF
CDR3nt: TGCAGTGAACTGGGACAGGGCCGCCGGGATACGCAGTATTTT
abundance: NA
v_gene: TRBV20-1
d_gene: TRBD1
j_gene: TRBJ2-3

CDR3aa: CAIRSASTKEQFF
CDR3nt: TGTGCCATACGGTCGGCGTCAACGAAAGAGCAGTTCTTC
abundance: NA
v_gene: TRBV6-1
d_gene: NA
j_gene: TRBJ2-1

CDR3aa: CASSATGTYGYTF
CDR3nt: TGTGCCAGCAGCGCAACAGGGACCTATGGCTACACCTTC
abundance: NA
v_gene: TRBV9
d_gene: NA
j_gene: TRBJ1-2

CDR3aa: CASSRRTGGLNEQYF
CDR3nt: TGTGCCAGCAGTCGACGGACAGGGGGCTTGAACGAGCAGTACTTC
abundance: few
v_gene: TRBV5-6
d_gene: TRBD1
j_gene: TRBJ2-7

CDR3aa: CSARVPLAGTSYEQYF
CDR3nt: TGCAGTGCTAGAGTTCCGCTAGCGGGGACCTCCTACGAGCAGTACTTC
abundance: NA
v_gene: TRBV20-1
d_gene: TRBD2
j_gene: TRBJ2-7

CDR3aa: CASSLSFRVYEQYF
CDR3nt: TGTGCCAGCAGTTTATCATTCAGGGTTTACGAGCAGTACTTC
abundance: NA
v_gene: TRBV28
d_gene: NA
j_gene: TRBJ2-7

CDR3aa: CASSNLAGGPGTQYF
CDR3nt: TGTGCCAGCAGCAATCTAGCGGGGGGGCCGGGGACCCAGTACTTC
abundance: NA
v_gene: TRBV7-2
d_gene: TRBD2
j_gene: TRBJ2-5

CDR3aa: CASSQEGPRNEKLFF
CDR3nt: TGTGCCAGCAGCCAGGAGGGACCGAGAAATGAAAAACTGTTTTTT
abundance: NA
v_gene: TRBV4-2
d_gene: NA
j_gene: TRBJ1-4

CDR3aa: CASSPGPTYGYTF
CDR3nt: TGCGCCAGCAGCCCCGGCCCGACTTATGGCTACACCTTC
abundance: NA
v_gene: TRBV4-3
d_gene: NA
j_gene: TRBJ1-2

CDR3aa: CASSQGPSGLSYNEQFF
CDR3nt: TGTGCCAGCAGCCAAGGGCCTAGCGGGCTATCCTACAATGAGCAGTTCTTC
abundance: NA
v_gene: TRBV3-1
d_gene: TRBD2
j_gene: TRBJ2-1